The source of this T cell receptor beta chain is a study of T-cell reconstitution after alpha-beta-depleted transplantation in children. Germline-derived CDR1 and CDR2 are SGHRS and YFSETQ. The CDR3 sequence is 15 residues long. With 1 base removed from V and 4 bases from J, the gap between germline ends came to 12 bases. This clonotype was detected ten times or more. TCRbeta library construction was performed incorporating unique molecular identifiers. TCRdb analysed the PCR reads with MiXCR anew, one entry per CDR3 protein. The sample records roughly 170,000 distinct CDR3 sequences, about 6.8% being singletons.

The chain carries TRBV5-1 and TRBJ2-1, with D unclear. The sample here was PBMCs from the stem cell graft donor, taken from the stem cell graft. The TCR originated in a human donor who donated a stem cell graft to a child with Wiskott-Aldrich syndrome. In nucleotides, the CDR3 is TGCGCCAGCAGCTTGAAGGGCCCGGAGTACAATGAGCAGTTCTTC. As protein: CASSLKGPEYNEQFF.